Presented here are 32 T cell receptor beta chains from one specimen sequenced in a study of human T cells and chemical hapten exposure. TCRdb processed the RACE reads anew with MiXCR; each CDR3 protein has one entry. The table includes tens of thousands of distinct CDR3 sequences, 10% detected once. This sample's time point: patch test 1, 2 weeks after DPC sensitization. Treatment specified: therapeutic diphenylcyclopropenone sensitization with weekly scalp DPC. The material was whole blood, obtained in connection with sensitization to the hapten diphenylcyclopropenone (DPC). These receptors all come from a man aged 40-50 years with alopecia areata. Some clones in this sample may be carry-over from other donors' samples.

The chain employs TRBV7-8 and TRBJ1-1; D possibly corresponds to TRBD1 (5 bases). Trimming left V 0 bases short and J 11 bases short, with 10 bases between. CDR1 and CDR2 (germline): SGHVS, FQNEAQ. The CDR3 loop spans 12 amino acids. The CDR3 nucleotides are TGTGCCAGCAGCTTAGCGGCAGGGTGGGCTTTCTTT. Translating it yields CASSLAAGWAFF.

This clonotype was counted between two and nine times. The chain links TRBV5-1 to TRBJ2-3, with 10 bases lining up with TRBD2. The J segment lost 5 bases and the V segment lost 6 bases, leaving 9 bases of the junction unmatched. CDR3 length equals 15 residues. Germline CDR1 SGHRS, CDR2 YFSETQ. The CDR3 sequence is CASNAAGGPVDTQYF. The CDR3 DNA reads as TGCGCCAGCAACGCAGCGGGAGGGCCGGTAGATACGCAGTATTTT.

The rearrangement links TRBV6-2 or TRBV6-3 to TRBJ2-7; D remains ambiguous. This CDR3 has 15 residues. Germline assignment: CDR1 MNHEY and CDR2 SVGEGT. V shed 0 bases and J shed 6 bases, with 15 bases lying between them. The CDR3 sequence is CASSYSSVGRPEQYV. CDR3 nucleotide sequence: TGTGCCAGCAGTTACTCTTCGGTTGGAAGGCCCGAGCAGTACGTC.

This clonotype occurred a few times. The chain has TRBV27 and TRBJ2-1; 8 positions match TRBD2. V shed 4 bases and J 3 bases; nucleotides not matched to a gene: 8. Germline CDR1 and CDR2: MNHEY and SMNVEV (reference sequence). The CDR3 is made up of 16 amino acids. The CDR3 DNA sequence: TGTGCCAGCAGTTCCCGACTAGCGCCCCACTACAATGAGCAGTTCTTC. Protein: CASSSRLAPHYNEQFF.

There are a few counts of this clonotype. This chain joins TRBV5-1 and TRBJ2-1; 14 bases agree with TRBD2. J lost 6 bases, V lost 4 bases, and 6 bases had no gene match. This CDR3 has 16 residues. CDR1 is SGHRS, CDR2 YFSETQ, per germline. CDR3 region: CASSRGTSGRINEQFF. DNA of the CDR3: TGCGCCAGCAGCCGCGGGACTAGCGGGAGAATCAATGAGCAGTTCTTC.

The V call is TRBV27, the J call TRBJ2-5; D not certain. CDR3 size: 14 residues. V shed 0 bases and J shed 3 bases, with 8 bases lying between them. Per the germline V gene, CDR1 is MNHEY and CDR2 is SMNVEV (reference sequence). Here the CDR3 reads CASSLSTGKETQYF. In DNA form, the CDR3 reads TGTGCCAGCAGTTTATCGACTGGGAAAGAGACCCAGTACTTC.

The sample holds a few counts of this clonotype. This rearrangement joins TRBV11-3 to TRBJ2-2; D gene ambiguous. This CDR3 spans 13 amino acids. The V gene lost 4 bases and the J gene lost 5 bases, with 8 bases spanning the gap. Germline V CDR1 and CDR2: SGHNT, YENEEA. The chain's CDR3 is CASSYDGTGELFF. CDR3 nucleotides: TGTGCCAGCAGCTACGATGGTACCGGGGAGCTGTTTTTT.

The V and J genes are TRBV4-2 and TRBJ2-1; D is uncertain. The CDR3 loop spans 16 amino acids. Germline values: CDR1 LGHNA, CDR2 YNFKEQ. The germline V and J ends were trimmed by 1 base and 2 bases, with 12 bases remaining between them. The CDR3 reads CASSQGGNSAYNEQFF. The CDR3 region has the DNA TGTGCCAGCAGCCAAGGAGGAAACTCCGCCTACAATGAGCAGTTCTTC.

This clonotype has a handful of counts. This chain connects TRBV6-2 or TRBV6-3 to TRBJ1-2, with D maybe TRBD1 (6 bases). Trimming took 5 bases from V and 6 from J, leaving 37 bases between them. The CDR3 is 21 amino acids. CDR1 is MNHEY and CDR2 is SVGEGT in the germline V gene. The CDR3 DNA reads as TGTGCCAGCAGTGACGACAGAAGGGGCCAAGGTTACGAAGGGGGTGCTCATGGCTACACCTTC. Protein product: CASSDDRRGQGYEGGAHGYTF.

J is TRBJ2-3 and V is TRBV7-9; D possibly matches TRBD1 or TRBD2 (5 bases each). Deletions cut 4 bases from V and 6 bases from J, with 20 bases between. CDR1 and CDR2 (germline): SEHNR, FQNEAQ (reference sequence). The CDR3 has 16 residues. CDR3 sequence: CASSSQPGRNRDTQYF. The CDR3 region has the DNA TGTGCCAGCAGCTCCCAACCGGGACGAAATCGGGATACGCAGTATTTT.

V gene TRBV7-3 combines with J gene TRBJ2-1, with D possibly being TRBD2 (5 bases). Between the trimmed V and J ends, which lost 5 bases and 9 bases, there was a span of 17 bases. Germline lookup yields CDR1 SGHTA and CDR2 FQGTGA. The length of the CDR3 is 14 residues. The CDR3 DNA reads as TGTGCCAGCAGCCTACAGCGGACGGACGGTGAGCAGTTCTTC. Its translation: CASSLQRTDGEQFF.

J is TRBJ1-1 and V is TRBV7-9; weak D call: TRBD1 (5 bases). Trimming took off 5 bases at V and 0 bases at J, with 13 bases between the two ends. CDR1 is SEHNR and CDR2 is FQNEAQ in the germline V gene (reference sequence). The CDR3 totals 15 residues. In nucleotides, the CDR3 is TGTGCCAGCAGCCCAGGGAAAGGGCTGAACACTGAAGCTTTCTTT. This sequence encodes CASSPGKGLNTEAFF. Filled out from reference TRBV7-9 and TRBJ1-1, the complete variable domain reads DTGVSQNPRHKITKRGQNVTFRCDPISEHNRLYWYRQTLGQGPEFLTYFQNEAQLEKSRLLSDRFSAERPKGSFSTLEIQRTEQGDSAMYLCASSPGKGLNTEAFFGQGTRLTVV.

The CDR3: CAISERWGLQNEQFF. CDR3 nucleotides: TGTGCCATCAGTGAGAGGTGGGGACTCCAAAATGAGCAGTTCTTC. This rearrangement joins TRBV10-3 to TRBJ2-1, with D tentatively TRBD2 (6 bases). The V end was cut by 2 bases, the J end by 7 bases, with 15 bases between. Looked up from germline, CDR1 is ENHRY and CDR2 is SYGVKD. The CDR3 length is 15 residues.

The chain is built from TRBV7-9 and TRBJ2-3; 8 bases agree with TRBD2. V shed 4 bases, J shed 4 bases, and the junction held 13 bases outside the gene matches. Germline V CDR1 and CDR2: SEHNR, FQNEAQ (reference sequence). This CDR3 is built from 17 residues. In nucleotides, the CDR3 is TGTGCCAGCAGCTCTCCCCCTGGAGCGGGAGTCTCAGATACGCAGTATTTT. Protein product: CASSSPPGAGVSDTQYF. The complete variable domain, with remaining parts taken from reference TRBV7-9 and TRBJ2-3, reads DTGVSQNPRHKITKRGQNVTFRCDPISEHNRLYWYRQTLGQGPEFLTYFQNEAQLEKSRLLSDRFSAERPKGSFSTLEIQRTEQGDSAMYLCASSSPPGAGVSDTQYFGPGTRLTVL.

The genes are TRBV6-6 and TRBJ1-1; D unclear. This CDR3 is 14 amino acids long. The germline V and J ends were trimmed by 1 base and 1 base, with 7 bases remaining between them. Germline CDR1 is MNHNY and CDR2 is SVGAGI (reference sequence). CDR3 protein: CASSYLLGNTEAFF. The CDR3 DNA reads as TGTGCCAGCAGTTACTTGTTGGGGAACACTGAAGCTTTCTTT.

Written as DNA, the CDR3 is TGCGCCAGCAGCTTGGCGTGGGGCCCCGGTGAAGCTTTCTTT. This codes for CASSLAWGPGEAFF. The V call is TRBV5-1, the J call TRBJ1-1; possible D gene TRBD1, 5 bases. Germline V gene lookup returns CDR1 SGHRS and CDR2 YFSETQ. There are 14 residues in the CDR3. V dropped 0 bases and J dropped 7 bases, with 13 bases sitting between them.

Many counts were recorded for this clonotype. CDR3 residues: CASSPHKTGSNQPQHF. The CDR3 coding sequence is TGTGCCAGCAGCCCTCACAAGACAGGCAGCAATCAGCCCCAGCATTTT. V gene TRBV7-6 combines with J gene TRBJ1-5, with D tentatively TRBD1 (6 bases). V was shortened by 5 bases and J by 1 base, with 15 bases between the two germline ends. Per the germline V gene, CDR1 is SGHVS and CDR2 is FNYEAQ. The CDR3 loop spans 16 amino acids.

A few counts support this clonotype. This rearrangement joins TRBV28 to TRBJ2-5; TRBD1 matches 7 bases. J was trimmed by 6 bases and V by 3 bases; bases with no gene match: 10. The germline V gene encodes CDR1 MDHEN and CDR2 SYDVKM. CDR3 length: 15 residues. CDR3 DNA sequence: TGTGCCAGCAGTTTCCCGTGGGACAGAGAGAAGACCCAGTACTTC. This encodes CASSFPWDREKTQYF. The variable domain in full, with the rest retrieved from reference TRBV28 and TRBJ2-5, is DVKVTQSSRYLVKRTGEKVFLECVQDMDHENMFWYRQDPGLGLRLIYFSYDVKMKEKGDIPEGYSVSREKKERFSLILESASTNQTSMYLCASSFPWDREKTQYFGPGTRLLVL.

A note on this clonotype: This may stem from a read error, because a much larger clone lies one nucleotide away. The chain carries TRBV7-9 and TRBJ1-6; tentative D call: TRBD1 (5 bases). The V gene's germline CDR1 is SEHNR and CDR2 FQNEAQ (reference sequence). The CDR3 sequence is 14 residues long. For the CDR3, the DNA is TGTGCCAGCAGCTTATCCGGGGGTAGTTCACCCTTCCACTTT. Its translation is CASSLSGGSSPFHF.

The chain recombines TRBV6-5 with TRBJ2-3, with D tentatively TRBD1 or TRBD2 (5 bases each). This CDR3 contains 15 residues. V lost 2 bases to trimming and J lost 3 bases, with 12 bases between them. Germline V gene sequence: CDR1 MNHEY, CDR2 SVGAGI. This CDR3 is CASSYGGMRTDTQYF. The CDR3 DNA is TGTGCCAGCAGTTACGGGGGAATGAGGACAGATACGCAGTATTTT.

This clonotype occurred a few times. The chain couples TRBV6-1 to TRBJ1-1; D gene unclear. V was pared by 7 bases and J by 1 base, with 16 bases between. This CDR3 contains 15 residues. The germline gives CDR1 MNHNS, CDR2 SASEGT. This chain's CDR3 is CASNPSGRKNTEAFF. The CDR3 nucleotides read TGTGCCAGCAATCCATCAGGACGGAAGAACACTGAAGCTTTCTTT.

This clonotype was seen a few times. V is TRBV20-1 and J is TRBJ1-5; no firm D call. CDR1 and CDR2 (germline): DFQATT, SNEGSKA (reference sequence). The CDR3 has 13 amino acids. The germline V and J ends were trimmed by 2 bases and 7 bases, with 12 bases remaining between them. The CDR3 DNA reads TGCAGTGCTAGAAAGGGAGTAGAACAGCCCCAGCATTTT. Translating gives CSARKGVEQPQHF.

This clonotype appeared many times. V usage is TRBV20-1 and J usage is TRBJ2-3; 7 bases are a match to TRBD2. CDR1 and CDR2 (germline): DFQATT, SNEGSKA (reference sequence). The junction had 8 bases not matched to a gene; V was cut back by 3 bases and J by 2 bases. This CDR3 contains 15 residues. CDR3 protein: CSARWASGLTDTQYF. In nucleotides, the CDR3 is TGCAGTGCTAGGTGGGCTAGCGGCCTCACAGATACGCAGTATTTT.

The V call is TRBV29-1, the J call TRBJ2-7, with D perhaps matching TRBD1 or TRBD2 (7 bases each). V was pared by 6 bases and J by 6 bases, with 18 bases between. Germline V gene sequence: CDR1 SQVTM, CDR2 ANQGSEA. This CDR3 is 13 amino acids long. The CDR3 spells CSVHRGTGGEQYF. CDR3 DNA: TGCAGCGTGCACAGGGGAACGGGGGGCGAGCAGTACTTC.

This clonotype came up many times. The chain combines TRBV20-1 with TRBJ2-3; D gene uncertain. Germline V gene sequence: CDR1 DFQATT, CDR2 SNEGSKA (reference sequence). This CDR3 has 12 amino acids. V shed 8 bases and J shed 1 base, with 10 bases lying between them. CDR3 nucleotides: TGCAGTCCTGACATAGGCACAGATACGCAGTATTTT. Amino acid sequence: CSPDIGTDTQYF.

The CDR3 sequence is CASSYSQQWISGNTIYF. The CDR3 nucleotides read TGTGCCAGCAGTTACTCGCAACAGTGGATCTCTGGAAACACCATATATTTT. The rearrangement links TRBV6-5 to TRBJ1-3; the D is unclear. CDR1 is MNHEY and CDR2 is SVGAGI in the germline V gene. The CDR3 runs to 17 residues. V was trimmed by 0 bases and J by 0 bases, leaving 12 bases between them.

V gene TRBV7-8 combines with J gene TRBJ2-2; TRBD1 matches at 8 bases. J lost 7 bases, V lost 3 bases, and 7 bases had no gene match. This CDR3 is 15 amino acids long. CDR1 is SGHVS, CDR2 FQNEAQ, per germline. For the CDR3, the DNA is TGTGCCAGCAGCTTTTTCACAGGGGGAGGCGGGGAGCTGTTTTTT. Translated: CASSFFTGGGGELFF. Using reference TRBV7-8 and TRBJ2-2 for the parts outside the CDR3, the full variable domain is GAGVSQSPRYKVAKRGQDVALRCDPISGHVSLFWYQQALGQGPEFLTYFQNEAQLDKSGLPSDRFFAERPEGSVSTLKIQRTQQEDSAVYLCASSFFTGGGGELFFGEGSRLTVL.

This clonotype turned up a few times. V is TRBV30 and J is TRBJ2-1; 7 nucleotides align to TRBD1. The CDR3 is 11 residues long. Germline trimming cut 8 bases from V and 4 bases from J; bases unmatched to any gene: 2. Looked up from germline, CDR1 is GTSNPN and CDR2 is SVGIG (reference sequence). The CDR3 here is CAGTEYNEQFF. CDR3 bases: TGTGCCGGGACAGAATACAATGAGCAGTTCTTC.

The sample holds a few counts of this clonotype. The chain couples TRBV21-1 to TRBJ2-7; TRBD1, as called in the table, went unchecked against the DNA. TRBV21-1 is deemed a pseudogene. The CDR3 length is 16 residues. The CDR3 DNA sequence: TGTGCCAGCAGCAAAGAGAGGGACAGCTGGTCCTACGAGCAGTACGTC. This sequence encodes CASSKERDSWSYEQYV.

The CDR3, as DNA: TGTGCCAGCAGCCCGGGACAGTCCAATCAGCCCCAGCATTTT. Translation: CASSPGQSNQPQHF. This chain joins TRBV13 and TRBJ1-5; 7 bases are a match to TRBD1. The CDR3 runs 14 residues. The V gene's germline CDR1 is PRHDT and CDR2 FYEKMQ (reference sequence). J was trimmed by 3 bases and V by 5 bases; bases with no gene match: 4.

The V and J genes are TRBV5-1 and TRBJ2-5; 10 nucleotides agree with TRBD2. Per germline, CDR1 SGHRS and CDR2 YFSETQ. With 0 bases clipped from V and 5 bases from J, the junction kept 7 bases outside the gene matches. This CDR3 comprises 16 residues. CDR3 nucleotides: TGCGCCAGCAGCTTGGGACTAGCGGGCCTGAGGGAGACCCAGTACTTC. Amino acids: CASSLGLAGLRETQYF.

V is TRBV30 and J is TRBJ2-3; 7 bases are shared with TRBD2. The J segment lost 2 bases and the V segment lost 0 bases, leaving 5 bases of the junction unmatched. The CDR3 contains 15 residues. CDR1 and CDR2 from the germline V gene are GTSNPN and SVGIG (reference sequence). Here the CDR3 reads CAWSVGLAVTDTQYF. CDR3 nucleotide sequence: TGTGCCTGGAGTGTGGGGCTAGCGGTCACAGATACGCAGTATTTT.